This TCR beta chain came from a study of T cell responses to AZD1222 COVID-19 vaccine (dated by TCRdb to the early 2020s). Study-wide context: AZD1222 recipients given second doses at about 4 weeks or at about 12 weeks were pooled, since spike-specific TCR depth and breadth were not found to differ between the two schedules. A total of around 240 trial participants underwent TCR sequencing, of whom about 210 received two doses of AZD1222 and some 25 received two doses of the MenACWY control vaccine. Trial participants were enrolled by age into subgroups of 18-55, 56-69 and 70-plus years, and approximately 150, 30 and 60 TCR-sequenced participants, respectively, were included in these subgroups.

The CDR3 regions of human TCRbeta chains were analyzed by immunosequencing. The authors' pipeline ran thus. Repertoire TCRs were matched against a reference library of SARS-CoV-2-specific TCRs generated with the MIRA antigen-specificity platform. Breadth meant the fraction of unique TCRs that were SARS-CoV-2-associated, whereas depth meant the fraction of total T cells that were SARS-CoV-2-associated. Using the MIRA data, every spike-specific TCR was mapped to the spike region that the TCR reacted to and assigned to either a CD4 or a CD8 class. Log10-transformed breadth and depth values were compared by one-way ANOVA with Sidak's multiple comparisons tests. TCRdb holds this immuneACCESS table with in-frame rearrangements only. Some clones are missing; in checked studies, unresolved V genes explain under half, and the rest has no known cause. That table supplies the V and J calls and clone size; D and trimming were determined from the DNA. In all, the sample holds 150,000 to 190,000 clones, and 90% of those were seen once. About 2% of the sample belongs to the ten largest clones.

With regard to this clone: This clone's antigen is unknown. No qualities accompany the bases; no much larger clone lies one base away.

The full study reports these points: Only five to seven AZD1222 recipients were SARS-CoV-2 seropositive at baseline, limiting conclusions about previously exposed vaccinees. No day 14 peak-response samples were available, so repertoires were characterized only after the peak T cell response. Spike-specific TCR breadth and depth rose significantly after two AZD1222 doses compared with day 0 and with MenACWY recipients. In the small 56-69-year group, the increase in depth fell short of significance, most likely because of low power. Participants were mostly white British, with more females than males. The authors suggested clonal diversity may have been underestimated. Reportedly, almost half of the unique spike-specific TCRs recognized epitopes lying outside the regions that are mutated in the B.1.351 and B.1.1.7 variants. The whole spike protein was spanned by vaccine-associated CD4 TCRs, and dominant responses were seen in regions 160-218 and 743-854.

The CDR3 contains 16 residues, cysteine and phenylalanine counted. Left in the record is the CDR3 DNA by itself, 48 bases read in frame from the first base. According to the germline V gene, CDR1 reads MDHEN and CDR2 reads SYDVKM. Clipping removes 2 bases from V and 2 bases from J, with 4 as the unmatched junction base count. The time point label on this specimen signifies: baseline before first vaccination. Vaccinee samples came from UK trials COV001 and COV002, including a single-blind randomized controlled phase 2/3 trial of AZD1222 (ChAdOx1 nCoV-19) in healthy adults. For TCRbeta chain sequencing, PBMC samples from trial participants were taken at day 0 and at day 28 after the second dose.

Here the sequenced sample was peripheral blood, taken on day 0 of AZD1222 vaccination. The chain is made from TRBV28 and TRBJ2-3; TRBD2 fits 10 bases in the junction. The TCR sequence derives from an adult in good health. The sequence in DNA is TGTGCCAGCAGTTTAGGGACTAGCGAATACACAGATACGCAGTATTTT. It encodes CASSLGTSEYTDTQYF.